The 14 T cell receptor beta chains in this list originate from one sample, sequenced in a study of tumor and adjacent non-tumor tissue in lung cancer. TCRbeta libraries were built with three rounds of nested PCR, modified from ARM-PCR. TCRdb analysed the multiplex PCR reads with MiXCR anew, one entry per CDR3 protein. Of roughly 200,000 distinct CDR3 sequences listed, 71% are singletons. The template was RNA from unsorted bulk tissue. The sequencing input was lung tumor tissue. Source of these receptors: a man aged 55 to 70 with non-small cell lung cancer.

Worth noting for this clonotype: A read error is possible here, since a much larger clone lies one base away. The chain links TRBV11-2 to TRBJ2-6; D is ambiguous. Per the germline V gene, CDR1 is SGHAT and CDR2 is FQNNGV. This CDR3 is 16 amino acids long. The CDR3 protein is CASSPGSVSRANVLTF. CDR3 DNA sequence: TGTGCCAGCAGCCCCGGTTCGGTCTCTAGGGCCAACGTCCTGACTTTC. Combining the CDR3 with reference TRBV11-2 and TRBJ2-6 gives the whole variable domain EAGVAQSPRYKIIEKRQSVAFWCNPISGHATLYWYQQILGQGPKLLIQFQNNGVVDDSQLPKDRFSAERLKGVDSTLKIQPAKLEDSAVYLCASSPGSVSRANVLTFGAGSRLTVL.

This clonotype was seen a handful of times. This rearrangement joins TRBV12-3 or TRBV12-4 to TRBJ2-1; D is possibly TRBD2 (7 bases). The V end lost 6 bases, the J end lost 0 bases, and 24 bases lay between the germline ends. The CDR3 runs 19 residues. The CDR3 DNA sequence: TGTGCCAGCAGGGACTGGACTAGTGGGGGCCCCAGCTCCTACAATGAGCAGTTCTTC. Protein sequence: CASRDWTSGGPSSYNEQFF.

This clonotype was recorded only once. This may be a read error, as it is one base from a much larger clone. V is TRBV5-4 and J is TRBJ2-6; D unclear. Germline loops: CDR1 SGHNT, CDR2 YYREEE (reference sequence). The CDR3 has 16 amino acids. The CDR3 sequence: CTSSPSRNSGANVLTF. The CDR3 coding sequence is TGTACCAGCAGCCCGTCCAGGAACTCTGGGGCCAACGTCCTGACTTTC.

With respect to this clonotype: This may be a read error, as it is one base from a much larger clone. This chain links TRBV6-2 or TRBV6-3 with TRBJ1-2, with a tentative D call TRBD1 (5 bases). Trimming cost V 6 bases and J 6 bases, with 14 bases left between them. Per germline, CDR1 MNHEY and CDR2 SVGEGT. The CDR3 has 13 residues. CDR3 DNA sequence: TGTGCCAGCAGAGGGACCACAGAGAATGGCTACACCTTC. Protein sequence: CASRGTTENGYTF.

To note about this clonotype: One junction end disagrees with the germline gene, perhaps due to a read error. V gene TRBV7-9 combines with J gene TRBJ1-5; 9 nucleotides match TRBD1. This CDR3 region has 17 residues. Per the germline V gene, CDR1 is SEHNR and CDR2 is FQNEAQ (reference sequence). The CDR3 nucleotides read TGTGCCAGAAGCCCCCTGCCGGGACAGGGTTCTAATCAACCCCAGCATTTT. Residues: CARSPLPGQGSNQPQHF. Full variable domain (rest looked up from reference TRBV7-9 and TRBJ1-5): DTGVSQNPRHKITKRGQNVTFRCDPISEHNRLYWYRQTLGQGPEFLTYFQNEAQLEKSRLLSDRFSAERPKGSFSTLEIQRTEQGDSAMYLCARSPLPGQGSNQPQHFGDGTRLSIL.

This clonotype appeared many times. J is TRBJ1-2 and V is TRBV29-1; 7 bases fit TRBD1. With 6 bases clipped from V and 6 bases from J, the junction kept 7 bases outside the gene matches. Germline assignment: CDR1 SQVTM and CDR2 ANQGSEA. The CDR3 runs to 12 residues. The CDR3 sequence is CSVTTTGDGYTF. The CDR3 DNA reads TGCAGCGTGACAACTACAGGGGATGGCTACACCTTC.

With regard to this clonotype: A much more abundant neighbour one base away suggests this may be a read error. This chain links TRBV20-1 with TRBJ2-7, with 8 bases aligning to TRBD2. CDR3 size: 15 residues. Germline-derived CDR1 and CDR2 are DFQATT and SNEGSKA (reference sequence). CDR3 sequence: CSDRAGSGKTYEQYF. In nucleotides, the CDR3 is TGCAGTGATAGAGCGGGTAGCGGGAAAACCTACGAGCAGTACTTC.

Points on this clonotype: The junction departs from the called germline gene at one end, perhaps through a read error. This rearrangement joins TRBV7-2 to TRBJ2-1; no clear D gene. This CDR3 comprises 14 residues. CDR1 SGHTA and CDR2 FQGNSA come from the germline V gene. The CDR3 nucleotides are TGTGCCAACAGCTTAGAGGTTGAGAGCCATGAGCAGTTCTTC. Its protein product is CANSLEVESHEQFF.

The rearrangement links TRBV11-2 to TRBJ2-5, with a possible D match to TRBD2 (6 bases). The CDR3 is 16 residues long. Germline CDR1 reads SGHAT; CDR2 reads FQNNGV. V lost 3 bases and J lost 5, with 19 bases in between. The CDR3 reads CASSFTMEGPKETQYF. In nucleotides, the CDR3 is TGTGCCAGCAGCTTCACGATGGAGGGGCCAAAGGAGACCCAGTACTTC.

Worth noting for this clonotype: Germline is not matched at one junction end, which may reflect a read error. The V and J genes are TRBV30 and TRBJ2-2, with a tentative D call TRBD1 (5 bases). This CDR3 is built from 12 residues. CDR1 and CDR2 (germline): GTSNPN, SVGIG (reference sequence). CDR3 nucleotides: TGTGCCAGGGGCGAGAACACTGGGGAGCTGTTTTTT. Protein product: CARGENTGELFF.

The sample holds a few counts of this clonotype. V is TRBV12-3 or TRBV12-4 and J is TRBJ2-3; 16 bases align to TRBD2. The CDR3 length is 18 residues. The J segment lost 3 bases and the V segment lost 4 bases, leaving 7 bases of the junction unmatched. In DNA, the CDR3 is TGTGCCAGCAGTTCCGGGACTAGCGGGAGGGGGCCTACAGATACGCAGTATTTT. This codes for CASSSGTSGRGPTDTQYF.

For this clonotype: A read error is likely, as this CDR3 ends without the conserved phenylalanine or tryptophan. This chain uses TRBV7-2 with TRBJ1-4; 8 nucleotides agree with TRBD1. V dropped 7 bases and J dropped 8; count of bases not matched to a gene: 6. CDR1 is SGHTA and CDR2 is FQGNSA in the germline V gene. This CDR3 has 13 amino acids. The CDR3, as DNA: TGTGCCAGCACCACAGACAGGGGAGAAAAACTGTTTGTT. Translated, it gives CASTTDRGEKLFV.

Comments on this clonotype: A much larger clone sits a single nucleotide away, making a read error possible. The V call is TRBV12-3 or TRBV12-4, the J call TRBJ2-1; 11 nucleotides align to TRBD2. This CDR3 comprises 16 residues. After removal of 7 bases from V and 5 bases from J, the junction contained 10 bases not matched to a gene. The CDR3 region has the DNA TGTGCCAGCAATGAGAGACTAGCGGGGCTTGACAATGAGCAGTTCTTC. This sequence encodes CASNERLAGLDNEQFF.

DNA of the CDR3: TGTGCCAGCTCCAAAGACAGGGTGGCTGAAGCTTTCTTT. It yields the protein CASSKDRVAEAFF. The chain recombines TRBV18 with TRBJ1-1; 7 nucleotides line up with TRBD1. CDR3 length: 13 residues. Germline V lookup: CDR1 KGHSH, CDR2 LQKENI. The ends lost 6 bases at V and 6 bases at J; junction bases unmatched: 7.